A single sample gave rise to the 10 T cell receptor beta chains below, sequenced in a study of T cells in Graves' hyperthyroidism and ophthalmopathy. Researchers amplified the TCR beta CDR3 regions from RNA transcripts. In the first-round RT-PCR of the TCR CDR3, the HTBI primer set was used. Each CDR3 protein is one row after TCRdb ran MiXCR on the multiplex PCR reads. The sample includes 200,000 to 250,000 distinct CDR3 sequences, about a sixth of them seen just once. Source material: blood. These receptors all come from a man aged 45-65 years with Graves' hyperthyroidism.

This clonotype was seen many times. The gene calls are TRBV7-2 and TRBJ2-5; TRBD1 or TRBD2 may be the D gene (6 bases each). From germline, CDR1 is SGHTA and CDR2 FQGNSA. V lost 1 base, J lost 1 base, and 16 bases lay in between. This CDR3 comprises 17 residues. As DNA, the CDR3 is TGTGCCAGCAGCTTAGGGCCACGCGGAGGGGGCCAAGAGACCCAGTACTTC. This codes for CASSLGPRGGGQETQYF.

This clonotype was observed a few times. The rearrangement joins TRBV20-1 to TRBJ1-5; TRBD1 matches at 7 bases. The V gene's germline CDR1 is DFQATT and CDR2 SNEGSKA (reference sequence). This CDR3 is built from 15 residues. V lost 6 bases to trimming and J lost 0 bases; unmatched junction nucleotides: 8. DNA of the CDR3: TGCAGTGCGAGATACAGGGGCAATAGCAATCAGCCCCAGCATTTT. Translation: CSARYRGNSNQPQHF.

The chain recombines TRBV3-1 with TRBJ2-1; D is undetermined. Germline assignment: CDR1 LGHDT and CDR2 YNNKEL (reference sequence). With 0 bases removed from V and 4 bases from J, the gap between germline ends came to 4 bases. The CDR3 has 13 amino acids. CDR3 DNA sequence: TGTGCCAGCAGCCAAGACTGGTACAATGAGCAGTTCTTC. Protein sequence: CASSQDWYNEQFF.

This clonotype was counted many times. The rearrangement uses TRBV6-2 or TRBV6-3 and TRBJ2-1, with D hard to call. Germline V gene lookup returns CDR1 MNHEY and CDR2 SVGEGT. Trimming pared 6 bases from V and 8 bases from J, leaving 14 bases between. The CDR3 has 13 amino acids. The CDR3 is CASSPDDKYEQFF. CDR3 nucleotides: TGTGCCAGCAGCCCAGACGATAAATATGAGCAGTTCTTC.

This clonotype was counted ten times or more. V gene TRBV11-2 combines with J gene TRBJ1-3; TRBD1 might be the D (6 bases). CDR1 is SGHAT, CDR2 FQNNGV, per germline. There are 15 residues in the CDR3. Trimming left V 6 bases short and J 0 bases short, with 12 bases between. DNA for the CDR3: TGTGCCAGCAGTCGCTCAGGGGCCTCTGGAAACACCATATATTTT. This sequence encodes CASSRSGASGNTIYF. Full variable domain (missing parts from reference TRBV11-2 and TRBJ1-3): EAGVAQSPRYKIIEKRQSVAFWCNPISGHATLYWYQQILGQGPKLLIQFQNNGVVDDSQLPKDRFSAERLKGVDSTLKIQPAKLEDSAVYLCASSRSGASGNTIYFGEGSWLTVV.

This clonotype was seen repeatedly, ten times or more. The rearrangement joins TRBV28 to TRBJ2-7, with D perhaps matching TRBD2 (5 bases). V lost 1 base to trimming and J lost 5 bases, with 12 bases between them. Per the germline V gene, CDR1 is MDHEN and CDR2 is SYDVKM. The CDR3 extends over 14 amino acids. CDR3: CASSLLGSSHEQYF. CDR3 sequence (DNA): TGTGCCAGCAGTTTATTAGGGAGTAGCCACGAGCAGTACTTC. Filled out from reference TRBV28 and TRBJ2-7, the complete variable domain reads DVKVTQSSRYLVKRTGEKVFLECVQDMDHENMFWYRQDPGLGLRLIYFSYDVKMKEKGDIPEGYSVSREKKERFSLILESASTNQTSMYLCASSLLGSSHEQYFGPGTRLTVT.

Concerning this clonotype: This could be a read error, since a much larger clone is one nucleotide away. CDR3 protein: CSVSRLAGQETQFF. The CDR3 DNA sequence: TGCAGCGTCAGCAGGCTAGCGGGCCAAGAGACCCAGTTCTTC. The chain employs TRBV29-1 and TRBJ2-5; TRBD2 matches at 8 bases. The J call may be wrong; the DNA end is better matched by TRBJ2-1. CDR1 is SQVTM and CDR2 is ANQGSEA in the germline V gene. This CDR3 has 14 amino acids.

This clonotype came up many times. The chain couples TRBV7-2 to TRBJ2-1; 11 bases match TRBD2. Germline V CDR1 and CDR2: SGHTA, FQGNSA. CDR3 size: 15 residues. J lost 3 bases, V lost 5 bases, and 3 bases had no gene match. Written as DNA, the CDR3 is TGTGCCAGCAGCGAGGGACTAGCGGACTACAATGAGCAGTTCTTC. Its protein product is CASSEGLADYNEQFF.

This clonotype was observed many times. This sequence joins TRBV30 and TRBJ1-3; perhaps TRBD1 as D (5 bases). Germline loops: CDR1 GTSNPN, CDR2 SVGIG (reference sequence). The CDR3 covers 15 residues. Trimming cost V 2 bases and J 4 bases, with 15 bases left between them. The CDR3 region is CAWSLGTSVGNTIYF. The CDR3 DNA follows: TGTGCCTGGAGTCTCGGGACCTCAGTGGGAAACACCATATATTTT.

In this sample, this clonotype turned up many times. This chain connects TRBV7-2 to TRBJ2-1, with D perhaps being TRBD1 or TRBD2 (6 bases each). Germline assignment: CDR1 SGHTA and CDR2 FQGNSA. V gave up 4 bases and J gave up 7 bases, with 17 bases separating them. CDR3 length equals 15 residues. The CDR3 sequence is CASSSDTGGPNEQFF. The CDR3 nucleotides are TGTGCCAGCAGCTCAGATACCGGGGGCCCAAATGAGCAGTTCTTC.